This entry features one T cell receptor beta chain sequence. This sample is drawn from a study of blood T cell repertoires in COVID-19. The CDR3 length is 15 residues. After removal of 2 bases from V and 8 bases from J, the junction contained 7 bases not matched to a gene. Germline CDR1 SEHNR, CDR2 FQNEAQ (reference sequence). In terms of age and location, participants ranged from about 18 to 90 years and lived in fewer than 30 US areas. Source study methods: Amplification from reference gene primers served as the basis for estimated nucleated cell counts. The protocol was immunoSEQ multiplex PCR, while the TCRdb copy is restricted to in-frame clones and leaves out a portion. The DNA was the basis for D and trimming; V, J and clone size are from that table. Of 250,000 to 300,000 clones listed, 70% to 90% are singletons.

This chain joins TRBV7-9 and TRBJ1-5; 9 nucleotides align to TRBD1. This receptor was obtained from a woman between 45 and 60 years old who had recovered from COVID-19. Material for sequencing was PBMCs or T cells enriched from blood (not recorded which). CDR3 amino acids: CASSLTGGRGEPQHF. For the CDR3, the DNA is TGTGCCAGCAGCTTAACAGGGGGCAGGGGGGAGCCCCAGCATTTT.